A selection of T cell receptor beta chains follows, all from one sample in a study of T cell repertoires in cytomegalovirus infection. One entry per CDR3 protein results from TCRdb running MiXCR on the reads. Seen here are 650,000 to 900,000 distinct CDR3 sequences, about 33% observed once, and the top ten hold around 12%. These receptors are not linked to any known antigen. Sample: cultured CD8+ T cells from PBMCs, taken from culture after CMV antigen stimulation. The receptors derive from a human donor in good health (CMV status not recorded). Some clones in this sample may be carry-over from other donors' samples. Each CDR3 is given with its conserved first and last residue. Fields, in order: J gene, clone size, V gene, D gene, CDR3 DNA, CDR3 protein. A D gene is named only where the DNA matches it firmly. Expanded clones are given a class, and other clones once, few, many or no size at all.

J: TRBJ1-6; size: few; V: TRBV6-5; D: -; DNA: TGTGCCAGCAGTTATAGTGGATCACCCCTCCACTTT; CDR3: CASSYSGSPLHF
J: TRBJ2-7; size: -; V: TRBV7-9; D: TRBD1; DNA: TGTGCCAGCAGCTTGGGGGACAGGCTCTACGAGCAGTACTTC; CDR3: CASSLGDRLYEQYF
J: TRBJ2-2; size: few; V: TRBV11-2; D: -; DNA: TGTGCCAGCACCCCCGGCGGAGTGGGCACCGGGGAGCTGTTTTTT; CDR3: CASTPGGVGTGELFF
J: TRBJ2-3; size: -; V: TRBV19; D: TRBD1; DNA: TGTGCCAGTAGTATAGGAGTAGGACAGGGGAGCACAGATACGCAGTATTTT; CDR3: CASSIGVGQGSTDTQYF
J: TRBJ1-5; size: few; V: TRBV15; D: -; DNA: TGTGCCACCAGCAGGGACGGGGCGAGCAATCAGCCCCAGCATTTT; CDR3: CATSRDGASNQPQHF
J: TRBJ2-5; size: -; V: TRBV27; D: TRBD2; DNA: TGTGCCAGCAGTTTCCGCGGGGGAAGCGGGGGGCCCCAAGAGACCCAGTACTTC; CDR3: CASSFRGGSGGPQETQYF
J: TRBJ2-1; size: -; V: TRBV9; D: -; DNA: TGTGCCAGCAGTATCGACCTTGGGGCCCCCTTTTCCGGCAATGAGCAGTTCTTC; CDR3: CASSIDLGAPFSGNEQFF
J: TRBJ2-6; size: -; V: TRBV2; D: -; DNA: TGTGCCAGCACCCTGTATGCGGGCCGGAGGGGTTCCGGGGCCAACGTCCTGACTTTC; CDR3: CASTLYAGRRGSGANVLTF
J: TRBJ1-1; size: -; V: TRBV7-9; D: -; DNA: TGTGCCAGCAACCGTGGGGGCGCTGAAGCTTTCTTT; CDR3: CASNRGGAEAFF
J: TRBJ2-7; size: -; V: TRBV20-1; D: TRBD2; DNA: TGCAGTGCTGACCGGACTAGCGGCTACGAGCAGTACTTC; CDR3: CSADRTSGYEQYF
J: TRBJ2-5; size: -; V: TRBV12-5; D: -; DNA: TGTGCTAGTGCTTTACCCGGGACCTGGGGTGAGACCCAGTACTTC; CDR3: CASALPGTWGETQYF
J: TRBJ2-5; size: few; V: TRBV11-2; D: TRBD1; DNA: TGTGCCAGCAGCATCCTTGGACAGGGGAAACAAGAGACCCAGTACTTC; CDR3: CASSILGQGKQETQYF
J: TRBJ1-1; size: -; V: TRBV25-1; D: -; DNA: TGTGCCAGCAGTGAATTCGGGGCTGAAGCTTTCTTT; CDR3: CASSEFGAEAFF
J: TRBJ2-5; size: -; V: TRBV7-6; D: -; DNA: TGTGCCAGCAGCTCCCCGGAGGGGGTAAGAGAGACCCAGTACTTC; CDR3: CASSSPEGVRETQYF
J: TRBJ2-3; size: few; V: TRBV19; D: -; DNA: TGTGCCAGTAGTATGACTGTACAGGGCACAGATACGCAGTATTTT; CDR3: CASSMTVQGTDTQYF
J: TRBJ2-5; size: -; V: TRBV6-5; D: -; DNA: TGTGCCAGCAGTTACTCGACCGGGTTGGAGACCCAGTACTTC; CDR3: CASSYSTGLETQYF
J: TRBJ2-1; size: -; V: TRBV6-4; D: -; DNA: TGTGCCAGCTGTGAGAGGGGGGGATACAATGAGCAGTTCTTC; CDR3: CASCERGGYNEQFF
J: TRBJ1-1; size: few; V: TRBV28; D: TRBD1; DNA: TGTGCCAGCAGGTCCGTGGGACAGGGAGTTTCTGAAGCTTTCTTT; CDR3: CASRSVGQGVSEAFF
J: TRBJ1-1; size: -; V: TRBV27; D: -; DNA: TGTGCCAGCAGTTCCTCGTTGGGGCGCACTGAAGCTTTCTTT; CDR3: CASSSSLGRTEAFF
J: TRBJ1-6; size: -; V: TRBV6-2/TRBV6-3; D: -; DNA: TGTGCCAGCACCTCGGGGGCCTCCTATAATTCACCCCTCCACTTT; CDR3: CASTSGASYNSPLHF
J: TRBJ1-5; size: -; V: TRBV29-1; D: -; DNA: TGCAGCGTCGACACAGGAGAAGGCAATCAGCCCCAGCATTTT; CDR3: CSVDTGEGNQPQHF
J: TRBJ2-5; size: -; V: TRBV7-8; D: TRBD1; DNA: TGTGCCAGCAGCACCCGACAGGGGGGAGAGACCCAGTACTTC; CDR3: CASSTRQGGETQYF
J: TRBJ2-1; size: -; V: TRBV7-6; D: -; DNA: TGTGCCAGCAGCTTCAAGGGGGGCCACAATGAGCAGTTCTTC; CDR3: CASSFKGGHNEQFF
J: TRBJ2-2; size: few; V: TRBV27; D: -; DNA: TGTGCCAGCAGTTTAAATGGGGGCACCGGGGAGCTGTTTTTT; CDR3: CASSLNGGTGELFF
J: TRBJ2-1; size: -; V: TRBV6-1; D: -; DNA: TGTGCCAGCAGTGAATGGAGGTCCGGCTCCTACAATGAGCAGTTCTTC; CDR3: CASSEWRSGSYNEQFF
J: TRBJ2-2; size: -; V: TRBV20-1; D: -; DNA: TGCAGTGCTAGAATACCAGGGTACACCGGGGAGCTGTTTTTT; CDR3: CSARIPGYTGELFF
J: TRBJ2-5; size: few; V: TRBV7-9; D: -; DNA: TGTGCCAGCAGCTTACGGGGAACGTACCAAGAGACCCAGTACTTC; CDR3: CASSLRGTYQETQYF
J: TRBJ2-5; size: few; V: TRBV14; D: TRBD2; DNA: TGTGCCAGCAGCCAAGATCCCCCAGGGAGGGCCCAAGAGACCCAGTACTTC; CDR3: CASSQDPPGRAQETQYF
J: TRBJ2-7; size: many; V: TRBV7-8; D: TRBD2; DNA: TGTGCCAGCAGCCGGACTAGCGCGAGCTCCTACGAGCAGTACTTC; CDR3: CASSRTSASSYEQYF
J: TRBJ2-2; size: many; V: TRBV6-4; D: TRBD1; DNA: TGTGCCAGCAGTCCGGGACAGGGGGCGCAAGCCGGGGAGCTGTTTTTT; CDR3: CASSPGQGAQAGELFF
J: TRBJ2-3; size: many; V: TRBV7-2; D: -; DNA: TGTGCCAGCAGCTTAGGCCCGGGGGTGATCACAGATACGCAGTATTTT; CDR3: CASSLGPGVITDTQYF
J: TRBJ2-2; size: few; V: TRBV6-6; D: TRBD1; DNA: TGTGCCAGCAGCCTGGGACAGGGGTGGGGGGAGCTGTTTTTT; CDR3: CASSLGQGWGELFF
J: TRBJ1-6; size: few; V: TRBV27; D: -; DNA: TGTGCCAGCAGTTTTGTGTACCTCCACTCCTATGAGGGTTCACCCCTCCACTTT; CDR3: CASSFVYLHSYEGSPLHF
J: TRBJ1-2; size: -; V: TRBV5-4; D: -; DNA: TGTGCCAGCAGCTTCTCAAGGGGGATGGACTACACCTTC; CDR3: CASSFSRGMDYTF
J: TRBJ2-1; size: few; V: TRBV7-6; D: -; DNA: TGTGCTAGCAGCTTACAAATCGGGGCGCACAATGAGCAGTTCTTC; CDR3: CASSLQIGAHNEQFF
J: TRBJ2-2; size: -; V: TRBV3-1; D: -; DNA: TGTGCCAGCAGCCAAGAGACACCTGCGAACACCGGGGAGCTGTTTTTT; CDR3: CASSQETPANTGELFF
J: TRBJ1-1; size: -; V: TRBV6-5; D: -; DNA: TGTGCCAGCAGGAGAACAGGGTTTTCCTCGAACACTGAAGCTTTCTTT; CDR3: CASRRTGFSSNTEAFF
J: TRBJ2-1; size: many; V: TRBV7-9; D: -; DNA: TGTGCCAGCAGCATCCCCCACCGGGTTCACAATGAGCAGTTCTTC; CDR3: CASSIPHRVHNEQFF
J: TRBJ1-6; size: -; V: TRBV6-1; D: TRBD1; DNA: TGTGCCAGCGGATTTGACAGGGAGTATAATTCACCCCTCCACTTT; CDR3: CASGFDREYNSPLHF
J: TRBJ1-5; size: -; V: TRBV6-5; D: -; DNA: TGTGCCAGCAGTTACTTAGCAGTCAATCAGCCCCAGCATTTT; CDR3: CASSYLAVNQPQHF
J: TRBJ2-3; size: -; V: TRBV19; D: TRBD1; DNA: TGTGCCGGACGGGACAGGGCCACAGATACGCAGTATTTT; CDR3: CAGRDRATDTQYF
J: TRBJ1-2; size: -; V: TRBV19; D: TRBD1; DNA: TGTGCCACGGGACAGGATTTCTATGGCTACACCTTC; CDR3: CATGQDFYGYTF